The T cell receptor (beta chain) under discussion was sequenced for a study of blood T cells in healthy people across ages. Turning to the study itself: Capture by template switching was about one barcoded beta molecule per two T cells.

Peripheral blood from each donor was collected in a volume of 9.5 to 10 milliliters. The length of the CDR3 is 13 residues. V lost 3 bases and J 7 bases, leaving 10 bases between the germline ends. Germline V gene sequence: CDR1 MDHEN, CDR2 SYDVKM. It was with a sample-barcoded 5' primer and a J-beta primer mix that a second PCR of roughly 7 to 11 cycles was run. TCRdb passed the 5' RACE reads through MiXCR, listing each CDR3 protein once. The data hold some 1.4 million distinct CDR3 sequences, with about 40% observed a single time. The origin of this receptor is a young woman in good health. Sequencing used blood. This chain links TRBV28 with TRBJ1-5; D remains ambiguous. CDR3 nucleotide sequence: TGTGCCAGCAGTTTCTCCGGCCGACAGCCCCAGCATTTT. This gives the protein CASSFSGRQPQHF.